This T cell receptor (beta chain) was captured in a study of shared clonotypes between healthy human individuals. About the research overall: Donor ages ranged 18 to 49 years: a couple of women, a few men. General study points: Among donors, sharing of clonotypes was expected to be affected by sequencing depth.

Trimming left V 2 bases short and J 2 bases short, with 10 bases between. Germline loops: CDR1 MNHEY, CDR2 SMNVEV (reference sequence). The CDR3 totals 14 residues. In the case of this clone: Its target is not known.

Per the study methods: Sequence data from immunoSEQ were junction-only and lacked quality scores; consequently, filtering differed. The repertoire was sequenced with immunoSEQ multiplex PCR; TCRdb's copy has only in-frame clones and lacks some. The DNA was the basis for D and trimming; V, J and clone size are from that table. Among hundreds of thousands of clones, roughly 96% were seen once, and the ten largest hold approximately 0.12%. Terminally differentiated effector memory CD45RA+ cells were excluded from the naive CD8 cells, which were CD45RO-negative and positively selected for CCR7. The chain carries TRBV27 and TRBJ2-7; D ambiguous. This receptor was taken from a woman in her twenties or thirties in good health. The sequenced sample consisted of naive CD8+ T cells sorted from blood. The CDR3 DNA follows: TGTGCCAGCAGTTTAAACGGTCTAGCCTACGAGCAGTACTTC. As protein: CASSLNGLAYEQYF.